This T cell receptor beta chain is drawn from a study of cytomegalovirus exposure and HLA in healthy donors (dated by TCRdb to between 2016 and 2019). About the investigation overall: An earlier analysis of 587 of the donors reported about 280 Gb of sequence data and about 120 million unique TCR beta sequences obtained from around 170 million T cells. An early release covering about 600 HLA-typed donors comprised about 310 gigabases of sequencing data and 65 million to 100 million unique TCR sequences. The genetic ancestry cluster associated with self-reported Caucasian donors included 81% of the roughly 400 genotyped donors. The study aimed to test whether signatures of past pathogen exposure could be identified by cataloging public T cell receptors. The study used immunosequencing to profile the T cell repertoires of hundreds of subjects and linked those repertoires to cytomegalovirus serostatus. Besides the first cohort of around 670 subjects, a separate validation cohort made up of 120 or so different subjects was used. To predict cytomegalovirus infection status, the study brought together high-throughput TCR immunosequencing, statistical association of individual TCRs with disease status, and machine learning. In a later analysis, previously published TCR beta repertoires from roughly 710 donors were re-analyzed and high-resolution HLA genotyping was added so that TCR occurrence patterns could be studied. In the later analysis, no new phenotypic data were used to find candidate immune exposures; instead, reliance was placed on TCR beta sequences and their occurrence across donors. An earlier analysis of 500 to 650 of the donors applied high-throughput TCR beta sequencing to assess whether each TCR beta V gene segment acted as functional or pseudogenic. Alongside the repertoire data, information on donor age, sex, ethnicity and CMV serostatus was compiled. A later genetic analysis used genome-wide SNP genotypes for about 65% of the roughly 700 donors, treating that subset as a discovery cohort. Every discovery cohort repertoire had been produced on one sequencing platform. HLA typing covered class I and class II loci at four-digit resolution. The number of donors typed differed by locus, with roughly 620-640 for A, B, C, DRB1 and DQB1, around 560 for DQA1, over 600 for DPA1, and approximately 470 for DPB1. A handful of DR-DQ haplotypes were handled as single units for association and clustering because linkage in the cohort was strong. Across 300 to 400 genotyped donors of the cohort, an average of about 220,000 unique TCR beta nucleotide sequences per donor were sequenced, and approximately 17% of those sequences were non-productive. Results the study describes overall, beyond this receptor: In an earlier analysis of roughly 560 of the donors, most TCR beta V segments were observed in productive rearrangements about 87% or about 30% of the time, broadly matching IMGT annotations. A total of 150 or so TCR beta chains were listed by the study as associated with cytomegalovirus. According to a later analysis, parvovirus B19, influenza, CMV and Epstein-Barr virus appeared linked to several top co-occurrence clusters. Assigning TCR associations to individual alleles was difficult when HLA alleles, especially DR and DQ, strongly co-occurred. Because the 87-base-pair reads could not distinguish some IMGT-functional V segments, including TRBV6-2 and TRBV6-3, those segments were excluded. The cohort was sequenced for TCR beta chains only, and without alpha or paired-chain data the features that could be detected were limited. In both the original and validation cohorts, the classifier was reported to diagnose cytomegalovirus status with high specificity and sensitivity. In a later analysis, HLA-associated TCR beta chains showed more clonal expansion and lower generation probabilities than non-associated chains that were equally common. The only immune exposure information available for the cohort was CMV serostatus. In a later genetic analysis, a missense DCLRE1C variant was associated with V-gene and J-gene trimming of TCR beta chains, and the association was replicated in an independent cohort. According to a later analysis, TCR association rates differed among HLA loci, with DRB1 alleles showing the most associated TCRs and HLA-C alleles showing the fewest. A cluster of highly shared sequence variants was judged likely to be a technical artifact of the sequencing pipeline. Most CMV-associated TCR beta chains appeared to be HLA-restricted in a later analysis, and the HLA associations seemed to be driven largely by CMV exposure. Compared with the 666-donor mean, donors in an Asian-associated ancestry cluster had fewer N-insertions in productive TCRs, according to a later genetic analysis. While some public TCRs were present in many individuals, most TCR sequences turned up only very rarely across donors. Because counts were too low, roughly 18 rarely observed V segments, including chromosome 9 orphons, were left out of the earlier analysis of several hundred of the donors. In vitro tests confirmed that a few of the cytomegalovirus-associated TCR beta chains recognize cytomegalovirus antigens. Roughly uniform sequencing depth across donors was assumed in presence/absence analyses, although this assumption may not hold. In a later analysis, 16,951 TCR beta sequences were associated with specific HLA alleles at a false discovery rate of 0.05. HLA typing was unavailable for some donors at each locus, so association tests used only the typed subset. Linkage disequilibrium might explain the correlated functional status among segregating V segments, but an unknown experimental factor could not be excluded. A further reported finding was that TCR beta sequences accurately predicted the HLA-A and HLA-B alleles for most subjects in the first cohort. According to the authors, the approach could potentially be generalized to other disease states and immunological phenotypes.

Comments on this clone: The antigen this receptor binds is unknown. Per-nucleotide qualities are absent, and no much larger clonotype sits a single base away.

The trim is 0 bases for V and 7 bases for J, with a gap of 6 bases between the germline ends. From the cysteine through the phenylalanine, the CDR3 covers 12 amino acids. This entry keeps only the CDR3 DNA: 36 bases, framed from base 1. Based on the germline V gene (reference sequence), the CDR1 and CDR2 sequences are LNHNV and YYDKDF. The cohort was made up of 500 to 800 healthy bone marrow donors. All cohort members were sampled while nominally healthy, although unrecorded immune exposures were likely present. The donor was CMV seropositive and belonged to the group of some 290 seropositive cohort members. Each donor provided a peripheral blood sample, and peripheral blood mononuclear cells were used for TCR beta sequencing. The Qiagen DNeasy Blood Extraction Kit was used to extract genomic DNA from the blood cell samples. Preparation of the library involved the immunoSEQ multiplex PCR assay. The multiplex PCR relied on a mix of 60 forward primers for TCR Vbeta segments and 13 reverse primers for TCR Jbeta segments. The CDR3 region of rearranged TCR beta genes was amplified from genomic DNA with a multiplex PCR assay. On the Illumina HiSeq System, the amplified TCR beta libraries were sequenced as 87-base-pair reads. In the original analysis: Across the 670 or so repertoires, a later analysis counted 60 million to 90 million unique TCR beta chains, approximately 12 million of which were shared by at least two donors. To remove PCR and sequencing errors, raw reads were error-corrected and collapsed into unique sequences using a nearest-neighbor algorithm that merged closely related sequences. To assign V, D and J gene segments, CDR3 sequences were aligned to IMGT reference sequences. For a sequence to be retained, a match of at least six nucleotides was required to both a V gene segment and a J gene segment. Rearrangements were classified as productive when the CDR3 lacked stop codons and remained in frame with V and J, and all other rearrangements were classified as non-productive. CDR3 was defined according to IMGT convention as the region running from the second conserved V-encoded cysteine to the conserved J-encoded phenylalanine. Sequences without an unambiguous match to a single V gene segment were excluded from the earlier analysis of several hundred of the donors. In an earlier analysis of about 590 of the donors, a V segment was called functional when productive rearrangements were above 56.7%, and segregating when the standard deviation between donors exceeded 5%. A statistical classification framework was built for diagnosing cytomegalovirus status from the catalog of TCR beta chain sequences. In a later analysis, V and J genes were assigned by comparing TCR nucleotide sequences against IMGT/GENE-DB human TR gene sequences. The TCRdist pipeline was used in a later analysis to assign CDR3 sequences and most-parsimonious VDJ recombination scenarios. A later analysis defined each TCR beta chain by its CDR3 amino acid sequence plus V-gene family, and excluded reads lacking a unique V-gene family. In a later analysis, approximately 640 highly shared, low-generation-probability nucleotide sequences were removed to address suspected cross-contamination and a sequencing artifact. In a later analysis, a clonal expansion index for each public chain was calculated from normalized within-repertoire ranks of inferred template counts. In a later analysis, generation probabilities were computed using a VDJ recombination model fitted to out-of-frame rearrangements, and the results were checked against IGoR. A later analysis scored TCR-TCR, TCR-HLA and TCR-CMV co-occurrence with hypergeometric tests, applying a repertoire-size bias correction to TCR pairs. To estimate false discovery rates, a later analysis permuted the HLA or CMV assignments 20 times. A later analysis grouped co-occurring TCRs with DBSCAN, adding TCRdist sequence similarity when clustering within HLA-allele-positive subsets. Repertoires with fewer than 30,000 or more than 120,000 public chains, plus five repertoires with anomalous nucleotide sharing, were excluded from co-occurrence clustering. What TCRdb holds here is the immuneACCESS table cut down to in-frame rearrangements. Part of the clones is not present; checked against another copy, under half of the missing clones reflect an unresolved V gene, and the others are unexplained. V and J calls and clone size are as listed in that table; D and trimming were resolved from the DNA. The sample records 180,000 or so clones, over 80% of which are singletons. Around 1.4% of the sample goes to the ten largest clones.

The sequenced sample was PBMCs. Here the chain combines TRBV15 and TRBJ2-5; no confident D gene assignment can be made. This clonotype originated in a girl between 5 and 17 years old in good health and CMV-seropositive. CDR3 reads: CATSRDRGTQYF. The nucleotide sequence reads TGTGCCACCAGCAGAGATCGAGGGACCCAGTACTTC.